This T cell receptor beta chain came from a study of cytomegalovirus exposure and HLA in healthy donors. Note on this clone: Its antigen remains unknown.

The CDR3 consists of 14 residues. Study outcomes and limitations: The tendency of first-cohort TCR clusters to co-occur in the roughly 120 validation repertoires was identified by a subsequent analysis.

Clones were sequenced by immunoSEQ multiplex PCR, and TCRdb holds only the in-frame ones, with some missing. Of tens of thousands of clones in the sample, over 80% were seen once. Sequencing used PBMCs. The receptor's source is a man aged 18 to 30 in good health and CMV-seronegative. The chain carries TRBV21-1 and TRBJ2-1; the table's TRBD2 call for D was not verified on the DNA. TRBV21-1 is assigned pseudogene status. For the CDR3, the DNA is TGTGCCAGCAGCACTATAACTAGCGGGATTACGCAGTTCTTC. Translating it yields CASSTITSGITQFF.